These 32 T cell receptor beta chains originate from one sample sequenced in a study of T cell responses to AZD1222 COVID-19 vaccine. Sequenced by immunoSEQ multiplex PCR; TCRdb stores in-frame clones only, minus some. The table lists under 150,000 clones, about 90% of them singletons. The sequencing used peripheral blood, collected on day 0 of AZD1222 vaccination. The receptors here all came from an adult in good health.

The chain joins TRBV3-1 (or the pseudogene TRBV3-2) to TRBJ2-5; D tentatively reads TRBD1 or TRBD2 (5 bases each). The V and J ends lost 5 bases and 0 bases respectively, with 13 bases between them. CDR1 LGHDT and CDR2 YNNKEL come from the germline V gene (reference sequence). The CDR3 is made up of 15 amino acids. The CDR3 loop is CASSEGGTDQETQYF. CDR3 nucleotides: TGTGCCAGCAGCGAAGGTGGGACGGACCAAGAGACCCAGTACTTC.

J is TRBJ1-1 and V is TRBV6-6; no clear D gene. Trimming removed 0 bases from V and 3 bases from J, with 14 bases in between. This CDR3 region has 16 residues. The germline CDR1 and CDR2 sequences are MNHNY and SVGAGI (reference sequence). CDR3: CASSYSHTLIDTEAFF. CDR3 bases: TGTGCCAGCAGTTACTCGCATACCCTCATCGACACTGAAGCTTTCTTT.

The chain couples TRBV19 to TRBJ1-2, with 7 positions matching TRBD1. Germline assignment: CDR1 LNHDA and CDR2 SQIVND (reference sequence). The CDR3 contains 15 residues. The J segment lost 5 bases and the V segment lost 4 bases, leaving 10 bases of the junction unmatched. The CDR3 here is CASSTDWTGVYGYTF. The CDR3 bases are TGTGCCAGTAGTACTGACTGGACAGGTGTTTATGGCTACACCTTC.

A few counts support this clone. The rearrangement uses TRBV5-4 and TRBJ1-1, with a weak D call TRBD1 (5 bases). Germline lookup yields CDR1 SGHNT and CDR2 YYREEE (reference sequence). Trimming took off 4 bases at V and 7 bases at J, with 20 bases between the two ends. CDR3 length: 15 amino acids. CDR3 region: CASSLDLSSGGEAFF. The CDR3 DNA follows: TGTGCCAGCAGCCTGGATTTAAGTTCGGGGGGTGAAGCTTTCTTT. Using reference TRBV5-4 and TRBJ1-1 for the parts outside the CDR3, the full variable domain is ETGVTQSPTHLIKTRGQQVTLRCSSQSGHNTVSWYQQALGQGPQFIFQYYREEENGRGNFPPRFSGLQFPNYSSELNVNALELDDSALYLCASSLDLSSGGEAFFGQGTRLTVV.

V usage is TRBV19 and J usage is TRBJ1-4, with D perhaps TRBD1 (6 bases). V lost 2 bases to trimming and J lost 6 bases, with 13 bases between them. There are 15 residues in the CDR3. CDR1 and CDR2 (germline): LNHDA, SQIVND (reference sequence). The CDR3 loop reads CASSIQGRRDEKLFF. CDR3 nucleotides: TGTGCCAGTAGTATACAGGGGCGGCGGGATGAAAAACTGTTTTTT.

The V gene is TRBV29-1, the J gene TRBJ1-3; D is possibly TRBD1 (6 bases). This CDR3 contains 14 residues. Germline lookup yields CDR1 SQVTM and CDR2 ANQGSEA. V lost 6 bases to trimming and J lost 2 bases, with 14 bases between them. CDR3 DNA: TGCAGCGTGCAACAGGGAATTCCTGGAAACACCATATATTTT. This encodes CSVQQGIPGNTIYF.

The J gene is TRBJ2-7, the V gene TRBV7-2; a possible D gene is TRBD2 (5 bases). The length of the CDR3 is 15 residues. Trimming left V 2 bases short and J 0 bases short, with 11 bases between. The germline V gene encodes CDR1 SGHTA and CDR2 FQGNSA. The CDR3 here is CASSLLAGSSYEQYF. The DNA for the CDR3 is TGTGCCAGCAGCTTATTGGCGGGTAGCTCCTACGAGCAGTACTTC.

This clone was observed a single time. The chain uses TRBV28 and TRBJ1-2, with TRBD1 matching 10 bases. The germline V gene has CDR1 MDHEN and CDR2 SYDVKM. The CDR3 loop spans 15 amino acids. The J segment lost 7 bases and the V segment lost 7 bases, leaving 12 bases of the junction unmatched. This chain's CDR3 is CASNTIRTGGSGYTF. The CDR3 DNA reads TGTGCCAGCAACACTATCAGGACAGGGGGTTCTGGCTACACCTTC.

The chain joins TRBV4-1 to TRBJ2-3; the D call may be TRBD1 or TRBD2 (5 bases each). Trimming removed 5 bases from V and 2 bases from J, with 17 bases in between. The CDR3 is 16 residues long. Per the germline V gene, CDR1 is MGHRA and CDR2 is YSYEKL. CDR3 DNA sequence: TGCGCCAGCAGCTCCTTCGGTGGGGGTGACACAGATACGCAGTATTTT. The encoded protein is CASSSFGGGDTDTQYF.

The chain joins TRBV6-6 to TRBJ2-5; the D call may be TRBD1 or TRBD2 (6 bases each). Trimming pared 2 bases from V and 6 bases from J, leaving 16 bases between. CDR1 is MNHNY, CDR2 SVGAGI, per germline (reference sequence). The CDR3 loop spans 15 amino acids. The CDR3 is CASSYNVGGSQTQYF. The CDR3 DNA follows: TGTGCCAGCAGTTACAATGTGGGGGGCAGCCAGACCCAGTACTTC.

This sequence joins TRBV7-8 and TRBJ2-5; D tentatively fits TRBD1 or TRBD2 (5 bases each). V was cut by 4 bases and J by 2 bases, with 11 bases left in between. Germline-derived CDR1 and CDR2 are SGHVS and FQNEAQ. The CDR3 extends over 14 amino acids. Here the CDR3 reads CASSYGTVQETQYF. In DNA, the CDR3 is TGTGCCAGCAGCTACGGGACGGTTCAAGAGACCCAGTACTTC.

The V gene is TRBV7-6, the J gene TRBJ2-1, with TRBD2 matching over 8 bases. CDR1 SGHVS and CDR2 FNYEAQ come from the germline V gene. Unmatched junction bases numbered 18, after V lost 4 bases and J lost 4 bases. This CDR3 is built from 19 residues. The CDR3 is CASSSRIYTGTRDYNEQFF. CDR3 DNA sequence: TGTGCCAGCAGCTCCCGAATTTACACCGGGACTAGGGATTACAATGAGCAGTTCTTC. The variable domain in full, completed from reference TRBV7-6 and TRBJ2-1, reads GAGVSQSPRYKVTKRGQDVALRCDPISGHVSLYWYRQALGQGPEFLTYFNYEAQQDKSGLPNDRFSAERPEGSISTLTIQRTEQRDSAMYRCASSSRIYTGTRDYNEQFFGPGTRLTVL.

This chain links TRBV24-1 with TRBJ2-1, with unresolved D. Germline assignment: CDR1 KGHDR and CDR2 SFDVKD. The V gene lost 3 bases and the J gene lost 6 bases, with 11 bases spanning the gap. The CDR3 sequence is 14 residues long. CDR3 region: CATSDLHRGNEQFF. CDR3 bases: TGTGCCACCAGTGATCTCCACAGAGGCAATGAGCAGTTCTTC.

This chain links TRBV28 with TRBJ1-5; a possible D gene is TRBD1 (6 bases). The V gene's germline CDR1 is MDHEN and CDR2 SYDVKM. V was trimmed by 2 bases and J by 1 base, leaving 24 bases between them. The CDR3 consists of 20 residues. CDR3 DNA sequence: TGTGCCAGCAGTTTAGAGGGAGACAGGACGCATCATATAAGCAATCAGCCCCAGCATTTT. Translation: CASSLEGDRTHHISNQPQHF.

Only one count was recorded for this clone. The genes are TRBV4-3 and TRBJ1-2; possibly TRBD1 for D (5 bases). The CDR3 contains 17 residues. The V and J ends lost 0 bases and 4 bases respectively, with 18 bases between them. The germline V gene encodes CDR1 LGHNA and CDR2 YSLEER. CDR3 residues: CASSQERPEWGPYGYTF. CDR3 DNA sequence: TGCGCCAGCAGCCAAGAACGCCCAGAGTGGGGCCCCTATGGCTACACCTTC.

The rearrangement uses TRBV13 and TRBJ1-6; weak D call: TRBD1 (6 bases). The V gene's germline CDR1 is PRHDT and CDR2 FYEKMQ (reference sequence). The CDR3 contains 15 residues. Trimming removed 5 bases from V and 7 bases from J, with 15 bases in between. CDR3 residues: CASSGTSSPNSPLHF. DNA for the CDR3: TGTGCCAGCAGCGGGACATCTAGCCCCAATTCACCCCTCCACTTT.

The chain couples TRBV12-3 or TRBV12-4 to TRBJ2-1; TRBD2 agrees at 7 bases. J gave up 15 bases and V 0 bases, and 8 bases lay outside the gene matches. The CDR3 sequence is 13 residues long. DNA for the CDR3: TGTGCCAGCAGTTTAGCCCTGATGGGAGGGCCGTTCTTC. Translated, it gives CASSLALMGGPFF.

This chain links TRBV9 with TRBJ1-1; 7 nucleotides agree with TRBD1. The CDR3 extends over 14 amino acids. CDR1 and CDR2 (germline): SGDLS, YYNGEE. V lost 3 bases and J lost 4; bases outside the gene matches: 6. In DNA form, the CDR3 reads TGTGCCAGCAGCGACCTCAGGGGGGGCACTGAAGCTTTCTTT. It is translated as CASSDLRGGTEAFF.

The gene calls are TRBV29-1 and TRBJ2-3; D perhaps matches TRBD2 (6 bases). Germline V gives CDR1 SQVTM, CDR2 ANQGSEA. The CDR3 is 13 residues long. Trimming took off 3 bases at V and 6 bases at J, with 13 bases between the two ends. Here the CDR3 reads CSVDLRDGDTQYF. The CDR3 DNA sequence: TGCAGCGTTGATTTGCGGGACGGGGATACGCAGTATTTT.

The chain uses TRBV7-9 and TRBJ2-7, with 10 bases lining up with TRBD2. Germline values: CDR1 SEHNR, CDR2 FQNEAQ (reference sequence). The CDR3 extends over 14 amino acids. Losses at the gene ends were 3 bases for V and 2 bases for J; bases not matched to a gene: 1. CDR3 loop: CASSLTSGPYEQYF. The CDR3 DNA reads TGTGCCAGCAGCTTGACTAGCGGGCCCTACGAGCAGTACTTC.

This chain uses TRBV30 with TRBJ2-5, with a weak D call TRBD2 (5 bases). Trimming took off 2 bases at V and 4 bases at J, with 14 bases between the two ends. This CDR3 is built from 14 residues. The germline gives CDR1 GTSNPN, CDR2 SVGIG (reference sequence). The CDR3 sequence is CAWSLRVGRETQYF. DNA of the CDR3: TGTGCCTGGAGTCTAAGGGTGGGGAGAGAGACCCAGTACTTC.

The chain has TRBV6-6 and TRBJ1-5; D is possibly TRBD1 (6 bases). Between the trimmed V and J ends, which lost 4 bases and 1 base, there was a span of 14 bases. Germline V gene sequence: CDR1 MNHNY, CDR2 SVGAGI (reference sequence). The CDR3 sequence is 16 residues long. CDR3 in DNA: TGTGCCAGCAGTTCCGCGGGGGCCAGGAGCAATCAGCCCCAGCATTTT. This translates into CASSSAGARSNQPQHF.

This chain joins TRBV15 and TRBJ1-1, with D uncertain. CDR3 length: 12 amino acids. Trimming removed 8 bases from V and 1 base from J, with 8 bases in between. Per the germline V gene, CDR1 is LNHNV and CDR2 is YYDKDF (reference sequence). The CDR3 is CATGLGNTEAFF. Written as DNA, the CDR3 is TGTGCCACCGGGTTAGGGAACACTGAAGCTTTCTTT.

The CDR3 bases are TGTGCCAGCAGCTTGAGAAGCACTAAGGGTCGCTCCTACAATGAGCAGTTCTTC. Its protein product is CASSLRSTKGRSYNEQFF. The gene calls are TRBV5-4 and TRBJ2-1; D ambiguous. There are 18 residues in the CDR3. Per the germline V gene, CDR1 is SGHNT and CDR2 is YYREEE (reference sequence). V was pared by 1 base and J by 0 bases, with 17 bases between.

The chain has TRBV11-2 and TRBJ1-4; TRBD1 matches 8 bases. The V segment lost 5 bases and the J segment 2 bases; nucleotides outside the gene matches: 7. CDR1 and CDR2 (germline): SGHAT, FQNNGV. The CDR3 is made up of 16 amino acids. CDR3: CASSMWTGRTNEKLFF. The CDR3 coding sequence is TGTGCCAGCAGCATGTGGACAGGGCGGACTAATGAAAAACTGTTTTTT.

The chain employs TRBV30 and TRBJ1-2; TRBD1 aligns across 10 bases. After removal of 1 base from V and 3 bases from J, the junction contained 2 bases not matched to a gene. The germline CDR1 and CDR2 sequences are GTSNPN and SVGIG (reference sequence). CDR3 length equals 14 residues. The CDR3: CAWSATGGDYGYTF. In nucleotides, the CDR3 is TGTGCCTGGAGTGCGACAGGGGGCGACTATGGCTACACCTTC.

This CDR3 reads CASSLGSRTYEQYF. In nucleotides, the CDR3 is TGTGCCAGCAGTTTAGGCTCGAGAACCTACGAGCAGTACTTC. The rearrangement uses TRBV27 and TRBJ2-7; no clear D. This CDR3 has 14 residues. Germline CDR1 and CDR2: MNHEY and SMNVEV (reference sequence). V was shortened by 2 bases and J by 2 bases, with 10 bases between the two germline ends.

V gene TRBV18 combines with J gene TRBJ2-3, with 12 nucleotides matching TRBD1. The germline CDR1 and CDR2 sequences are KGHSH and LQKENI. The CDR3 spans 17 residues. J was trimmed by 0 bases and V by 1 base; bases with no gene match: 2. CDR3 coding DNA: TGTGCCAGCTCACCACTGGGACAGGGGGCCAGCACAGATACGCAGTATTTT. It is translated as CASSPLGQGASTDTQYF.

V and J are TRBV4-1 and TRBJ2-2, with unresolved D. CDR3 length: 16 residues. V lost 0 bases and J 2 bases, leaving 10 bases between the germline ends. Germline assignment: CDR1 MGHRA and CDR2 YSYEKL. CDR3 DNA sequence: TGCGCCAGCAGCCAAGATTATGACTTTAACACCGGGGAGCTGTTTTTT. Translated, it gives CASSQDYDFNTGELFF.

V gene TRBV7-6 combines with J gene TRBJ2-7; a weak D match, TRBD1 (5 bases). Germline CDR1 is SGHVS and CDR2 is FNYEAQ. V lost 1 base, J lost 5 bases, and 18 bases lay in between. This CDR3 has 16 amino acids. CDR3 protein: CASSLGKSPGIHEQYF. As DNA, the CDR3 is TGTGCCAGCAGCTTAGGAAAGTCTCCAGGGATCCACGAGCAGTACTTC.

V and J are TRBV7-2 and TRBJ2-7; weak D call: TRBD1 (5 bases). Germline V CDR1 and CDR2: SGHTA, FQGNSA. CDR3 size: 14 residues. V lost 6 bases, J lost 2 bases, and 14 bases lay in between. The CDR3 region is CASSSSQGPYEQYF. CDR3 nucleotide sequence: TGTGCCAGCAGTTCCTCCCAGGGCCCCTACGAGCAGTACTTC.

The chain links TRBV2 to TRBJ1-2; perhaps TRBD1 as D (5 bases). V lost 2 bases to trimming and J lost 4 bases, with 14 bases between them. The CDR3 consists of 15 residues. The germline V gene encodes CDR1 SNHLY and CDR2 FYNNEI. This CDR3 reads CASSERMGEPYGYTF. CDR3 DNA sequence: TGTGCCAGCAGTGAACGTATGGGGGAGCCCTATGGCTACACCTTC. The full variable domain, with the rest looked up from reference TRBV2 and TRBJ1-2, is EPEVTQTPSHQVTQMGQEVILRCVPISNHLYFYWYRQILGQKVEFLVSFYNNEISEKSEIFDDQFSVERPDGSNFTLKIRSTKLEDSAMYFCASSERMGEPYGYTFGSGTRLTVV.